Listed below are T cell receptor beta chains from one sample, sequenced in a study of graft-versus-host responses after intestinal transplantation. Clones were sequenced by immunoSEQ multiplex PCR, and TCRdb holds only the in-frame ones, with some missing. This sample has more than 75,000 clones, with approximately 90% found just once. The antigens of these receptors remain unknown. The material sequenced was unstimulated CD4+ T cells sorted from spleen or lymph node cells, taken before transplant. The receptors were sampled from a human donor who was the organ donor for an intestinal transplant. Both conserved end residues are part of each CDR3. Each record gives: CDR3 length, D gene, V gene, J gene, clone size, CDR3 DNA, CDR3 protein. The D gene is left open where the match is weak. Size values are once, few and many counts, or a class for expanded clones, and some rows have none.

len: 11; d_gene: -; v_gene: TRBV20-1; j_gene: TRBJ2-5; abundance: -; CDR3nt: TGCAGTGCTAGAGTTGGAGGGACCCAGTACTTC; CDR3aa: CSARVGGTQYF
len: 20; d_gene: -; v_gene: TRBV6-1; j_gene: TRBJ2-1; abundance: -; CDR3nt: TGTGCCAGCAGTGAATACGGTGGAGGGAAGGGGTTAGGTTCCTACAATGAGCAGTTCTTC; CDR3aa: CASSEYGGGKGLGSYNEQFF
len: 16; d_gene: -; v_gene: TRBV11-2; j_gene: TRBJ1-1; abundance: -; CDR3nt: TGTGCCAGCAGCTTAAAATTCGGAGGGGCTGAAGCCCGGGCTTTCTTT; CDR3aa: CASSLKFGGAEARAFF
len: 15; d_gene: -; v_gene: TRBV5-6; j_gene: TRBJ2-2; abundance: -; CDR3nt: TGTGCCAGCAGCTTGGGTCTCCAGAGGTACGGGGAGCTGTTTTTT; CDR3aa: CASSLGLQRYGELFF
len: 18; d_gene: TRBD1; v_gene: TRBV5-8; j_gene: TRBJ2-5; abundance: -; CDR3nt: TGTGCCAGCAGCTTGGGCGGTGGGACAGGCCTCCCACGGGAGACCCAGTACTTC; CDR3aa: CASSLGGGTGLPRETQYF
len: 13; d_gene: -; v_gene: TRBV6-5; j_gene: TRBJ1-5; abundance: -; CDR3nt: TGTGCCAGCAGTTATGCGAGGAATCAGCCCCAGCATTTT; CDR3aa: CASSYARNQPQHF
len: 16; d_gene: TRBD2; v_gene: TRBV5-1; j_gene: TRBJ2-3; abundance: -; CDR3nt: TGCGCCAGCAGCTTGTCGACGGGAGGGCGTACAGATACGCAGTATTTT; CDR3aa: CASSLSTGGRTDTQYF
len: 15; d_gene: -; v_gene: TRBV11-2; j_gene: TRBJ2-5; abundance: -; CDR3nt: TGTGCCAGCAACGCGCTAGGTCGCATAACGCAGACCCAGTACTTC; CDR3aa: CASNALGRITQTQYF
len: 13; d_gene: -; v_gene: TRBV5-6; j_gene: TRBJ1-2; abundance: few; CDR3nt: TGTGCCAGCAGGGGGGGTGCTAACTATGGCTACACCTTC; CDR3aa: CASRGGANYGYTF
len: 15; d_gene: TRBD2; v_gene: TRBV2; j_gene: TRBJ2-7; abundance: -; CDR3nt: TGTGCCAGCAGTGACCTAGCGGGTGGCTCCTACGAGCAGTACTTC; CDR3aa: CASSDLAGGSYEQYF
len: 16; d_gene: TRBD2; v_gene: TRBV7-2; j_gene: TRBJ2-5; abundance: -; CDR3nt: TGTGCCAGCAGCTTAGCGGAACGGACTAGCTGGGAGACCCAGTACTTC; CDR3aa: CASSLAERTSWETQYF
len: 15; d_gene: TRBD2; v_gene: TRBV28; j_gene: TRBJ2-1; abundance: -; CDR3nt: TGTGCCAGCAGACGGGACTACCTCTCCTACAATGAGCAGTTCTTC; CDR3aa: CASRRDYLSYNEQFF
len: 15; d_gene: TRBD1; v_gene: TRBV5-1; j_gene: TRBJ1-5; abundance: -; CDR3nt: TGCGCCAGCTCGGAGAGGACAGGAGCAAATCAGCCCCAGCATTTT; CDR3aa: CASSERTGANQPQHF
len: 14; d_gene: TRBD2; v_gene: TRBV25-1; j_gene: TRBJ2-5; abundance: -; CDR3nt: TGTGCCAGCAGTCTAGCGGGGGGTTCAGAGACCCAGTACTTC; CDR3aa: CASSLAGGSETQYF
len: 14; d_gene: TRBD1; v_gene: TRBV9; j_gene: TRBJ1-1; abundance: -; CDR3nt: TGTGCCAGCAGCACAAGACAGGGGAACACTGAAGCTTTCTTT; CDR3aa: CASSTRQGNTEAFF
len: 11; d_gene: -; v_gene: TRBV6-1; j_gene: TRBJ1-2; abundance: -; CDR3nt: TGTGCCAGCAGTTACGGGTTTGGCTACACCTTC; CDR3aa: CASSYGFGYTF
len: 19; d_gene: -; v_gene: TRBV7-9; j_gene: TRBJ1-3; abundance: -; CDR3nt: TGTGCCAGCAGCCCCCGGGACACCAGGTTTACCCGCTCTGGAAACACCATATATTTT; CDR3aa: CASSPRDTRFTRSGNTIYF
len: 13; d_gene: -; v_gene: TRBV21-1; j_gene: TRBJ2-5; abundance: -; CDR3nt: TGTGCCAGCAGCAAAACGGGGGAGGGGACCCAGTACTTC; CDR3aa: CASSKTGEGTQYF
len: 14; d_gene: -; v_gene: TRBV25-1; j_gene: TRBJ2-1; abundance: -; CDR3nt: TGTGCCAGCAGTGATTCCCACAGAGACAATGAGCAGTTCTTC; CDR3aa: CASSDSHRDNEQFF
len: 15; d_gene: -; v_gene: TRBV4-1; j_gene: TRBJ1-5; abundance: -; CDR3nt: TGCGCCAGCAGCCAAGATGAGTCCGTGAATCAGCCCCAGCATTTT; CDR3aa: CASSQDESVNQPQHF
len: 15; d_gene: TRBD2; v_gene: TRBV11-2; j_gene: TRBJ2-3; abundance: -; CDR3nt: TGTGCCAGCAGCTTAAGCGGGGGGGCGCCAGATACGCAGTATTTT; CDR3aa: CASSLSGGAPDTQYF
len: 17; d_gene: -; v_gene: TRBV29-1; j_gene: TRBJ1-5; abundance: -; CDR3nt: TGCAGCGTTGTCGTCGGGGATCCTTCTAATAGCAATCAGCCCCAGCATTTT; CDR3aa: CSVVVGDPSNSNQPQHF
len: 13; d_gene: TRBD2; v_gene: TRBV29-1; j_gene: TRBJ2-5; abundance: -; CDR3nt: TGCAGCGCTCTCCTAGCGGGGGTAGAGACCCAGTACTTC; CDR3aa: CSALLAGVETQYF
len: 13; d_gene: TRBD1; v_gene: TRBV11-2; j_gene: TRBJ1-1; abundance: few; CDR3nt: TGTGCCAGCAGCGGGACAGGGGGCACTGAAGCTTTCTTT; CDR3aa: CASSGTGGTEAFF
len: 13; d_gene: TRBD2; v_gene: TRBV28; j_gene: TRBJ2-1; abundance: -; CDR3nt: TGTGCCAGCAGGACTAGCGGGATAAATGAGCAGTTCTTC; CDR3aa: CASRTSGINEQFF
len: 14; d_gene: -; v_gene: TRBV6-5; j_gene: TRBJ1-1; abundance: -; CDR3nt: TGTGCCAGCAGTTACGGGGCGACAGCCCGAGGAGCTTTCTTT; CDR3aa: CASSYGATARGAFF
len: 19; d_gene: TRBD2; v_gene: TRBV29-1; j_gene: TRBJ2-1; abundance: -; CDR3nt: TGCAGCGTTGAAGGATTGACTAGCGGGAGGGTAGTGTCCTACAATGAGCAGTTCTTC; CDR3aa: CSVEGLTSGRVVSYNEQFF
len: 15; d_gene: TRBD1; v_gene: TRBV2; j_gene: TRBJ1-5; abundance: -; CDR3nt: TGTGCCAGCAGTGACGGGCAGGGGGCGAATCAGCCCCAGCATTTT; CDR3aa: CASSDGQGANQPQHF
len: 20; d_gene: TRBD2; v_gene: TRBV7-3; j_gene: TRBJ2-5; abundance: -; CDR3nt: TGTGCCAGCAGCTTAGCGGGAGGCGCTGCAGAAGGGAGGTTTCAAGAGACCCAGTACTTC; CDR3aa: CASSLAGGAAEGRFQETQYF
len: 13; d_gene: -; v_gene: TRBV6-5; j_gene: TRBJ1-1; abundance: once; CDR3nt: TGTGCCAGCAGTTATACGCGGAACACTGAAGCTTTCTTT; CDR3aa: CASSYTRNTEAFF
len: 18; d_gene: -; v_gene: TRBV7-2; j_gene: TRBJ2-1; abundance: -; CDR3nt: TGTGCCAGCAGCTTAGGAGGGTCTTCGCTACCCCTTAAAGATGAGCAGTTCTTC; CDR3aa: CASSLGGSSLPLKDEQFF
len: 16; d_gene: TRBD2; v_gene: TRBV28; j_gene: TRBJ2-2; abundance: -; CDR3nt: TGTGCCAGCAGTTTTCGGTCTAGCGGATACACCGGGGAGCTGTTTTTT; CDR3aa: CASSFRSSGYTGELFF
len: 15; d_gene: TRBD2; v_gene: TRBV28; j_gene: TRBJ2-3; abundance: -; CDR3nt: TGTGCCAGCAGTTCCCCTAGCGGACCCACAGATACGCAGTATTTT; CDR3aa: CASSSPSGPTDTQYF
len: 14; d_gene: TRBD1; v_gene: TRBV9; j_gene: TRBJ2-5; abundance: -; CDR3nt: TGTGCCAGCAGTGCGGACAGGGGGCGGGAGACCCAGTACTTC; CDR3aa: CASSADRGRETQYF
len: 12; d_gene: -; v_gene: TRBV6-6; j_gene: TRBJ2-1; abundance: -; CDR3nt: TGTGCCAGCAGTTACTGGGGAGAATCACAGTTCTTC; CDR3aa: CASSYWGESQFF
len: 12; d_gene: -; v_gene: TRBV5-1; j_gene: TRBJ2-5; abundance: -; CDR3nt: TGCGCCAGCAGCTTGGACAGGGAGACCCAGTACTTC; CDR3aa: CASSLDRETQYF
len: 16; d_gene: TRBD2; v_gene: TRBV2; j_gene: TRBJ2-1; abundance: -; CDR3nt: TGTGCCAGCAGTCACCCTAGCGGGGCTACCTACAATGAGCAGTTCTTC; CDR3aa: CASSHPSGATYNEQFF
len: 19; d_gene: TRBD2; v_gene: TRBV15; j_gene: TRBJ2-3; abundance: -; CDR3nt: TGTGCCACCAGCAGAGCTCCGGGACTAGCGGGCCTCAGCACAGATACGCAGTATTTT; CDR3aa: CATSRAPGLAGLSTDTQYF
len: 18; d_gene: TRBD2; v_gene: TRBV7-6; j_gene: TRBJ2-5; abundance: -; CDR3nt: TGTGCCAGCAGCTCCAACCATCTAGCGGGAGGGCCCTGGAAGACCCAGTACTTC; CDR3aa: CASSSNHLAGGPWKTQYF
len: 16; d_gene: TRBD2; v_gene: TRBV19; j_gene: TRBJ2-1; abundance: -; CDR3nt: TGTGCCAGTAGTATTCCTAGCGGGGGGGTTAACAATGAGCAGTTCTTC; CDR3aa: CASSIPSGGVNNEQFF
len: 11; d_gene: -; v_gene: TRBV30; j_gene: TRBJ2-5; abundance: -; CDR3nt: TGTGCCTGGGCGACTGGGGAGACCCAGTACTTC; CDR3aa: CAWATGETQYF
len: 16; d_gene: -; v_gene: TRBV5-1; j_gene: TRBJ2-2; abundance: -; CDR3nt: TGCGCCAGCAGCCTCGGACTAGCAGGGGGTACCGGGGAGCTGTTTTTT; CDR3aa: CASSLGLAGGTGELFF
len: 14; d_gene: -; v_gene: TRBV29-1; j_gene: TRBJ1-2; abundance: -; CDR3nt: TGCAGCGTTGAAGATCGCAGGGACTTCTATGGCTACACCTTC; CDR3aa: CSVEDRRDFYGYTF
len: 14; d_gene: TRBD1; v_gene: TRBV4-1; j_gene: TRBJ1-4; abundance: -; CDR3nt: TGCGCCAGCACCCTGGACAGGCGGGGTGAAAAACTGTTTTTT; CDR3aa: CASTLDRRGEKLFF
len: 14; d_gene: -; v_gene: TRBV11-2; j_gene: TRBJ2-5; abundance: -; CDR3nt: TGTGCCAGCAGTTTCGGAGGGCCGCAAGAGACCCAGTACTTC; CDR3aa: CASSFGGPQETQYF
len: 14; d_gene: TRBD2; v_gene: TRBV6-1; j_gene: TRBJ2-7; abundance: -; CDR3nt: TGTGCCAGCAGGGTCCTAGCGGGAGTGGGCGAGCAGTACTTC; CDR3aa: CASRVLAGVGEQYF
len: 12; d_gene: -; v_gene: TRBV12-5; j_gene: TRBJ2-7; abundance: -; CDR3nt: TGTGCTAGTGCCCAGTTCCAGTACGAGCAGTACTTC; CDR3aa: CASAQFQYEQYF
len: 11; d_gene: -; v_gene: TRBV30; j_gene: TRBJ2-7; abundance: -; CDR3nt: TGTGCCTGGAGTTTATCCTACGAGCAGTACTTC; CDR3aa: CAWSLSYEQYF
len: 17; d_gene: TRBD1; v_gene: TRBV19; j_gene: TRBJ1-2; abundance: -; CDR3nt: TGTGCCAGTAGTATTTTTTCCGGGACAGGGCTTGCGGGTGGCTACACCTTC; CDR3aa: CASSIFSGTGLAGGYTF
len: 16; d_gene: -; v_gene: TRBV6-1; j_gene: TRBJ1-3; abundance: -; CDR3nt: TGTGCCAGCAGTGAAGATTCGGCAGGGGCTGGAAACACCATATATTTT; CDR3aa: CASSEDSAGAGNTIYF
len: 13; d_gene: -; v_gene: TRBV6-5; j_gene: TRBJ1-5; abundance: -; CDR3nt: TGTGCCAGCTACGACCAGGGGAATCAGCCCCAGCATTTT; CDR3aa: CASYDQGNQPQHF
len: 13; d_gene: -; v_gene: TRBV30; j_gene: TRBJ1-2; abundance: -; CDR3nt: TGTGCCTGGAGTGTCGCAGGGATCGATGGCTACACCTTC; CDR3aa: CAWSVAGIDGYTF
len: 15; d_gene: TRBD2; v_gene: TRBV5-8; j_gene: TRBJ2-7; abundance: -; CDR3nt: TGTGCCAGCAGCTTGGCTTCGGGGGGAACCTACGAGCAGTACTTC; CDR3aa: CASSLASGGTYEQYF
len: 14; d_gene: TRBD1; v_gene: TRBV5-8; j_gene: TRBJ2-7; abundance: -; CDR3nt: TGTGCCAGCAGCTCGGCCGGGACAGGCTACGAGCAGTACTTC; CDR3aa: CASSSAGTGYEQYF